The clone carrying this T cell receptor (beta chain) was seen a few times. The CDR3 is 14 amino acids. The J segment lost 10 bases and the V segment lost 8 bases, leaving 10 bases of the junction unmatched. The germline CDR1 and CDR2 sequences are SNHLY and FYNNEI. This sample is part of a study of blood T cell repertoires in COVID-19. Study-wide context: The samples span acute and convalescent COVID-19 from the United States, Italy and Spain. T cells, B-cell-depleted T cells, or PBMCs provided the cDNA or gDNA that served as material.

In the source study's methods: Estimated nucleated cell counts came from reference gene primer amplification. Sequenced by immunoSEQ multiplex PCR; TCRdb stores in-frame clones only, minus some. V and J calls and clone size come straight from that table; D and trimming were deduced from the DNA. The sample holds about 200,000 clones, about 84% seen once. The chain employs TRBV2 and TRBJ1-6, with 8 bases matching TRBD1. The clonotype was recovered from a woman aged 80 or older with acute or convalescent COVID-19. Specimen: peripheral blood. CDR3 DNA: TGTGCCAGCCAAACCGACAGGGGAAGGTCACCCCTCCACTTT. It encodes CASQTDRGRSPLHF. Together with reference TRBV2 and TRBJ1-6, the CDR3 gives the full variable domain: EPEVTQTPSHQVTQMGQEVILRCVPISNHLYFYWYRQILGQKVEFLVSFYNNEISEKSEIFDDQFSVERPDGSNFTLKIRSTKLEDSAMYFCASQTDRGRSPLHFGNGTRLTVT.